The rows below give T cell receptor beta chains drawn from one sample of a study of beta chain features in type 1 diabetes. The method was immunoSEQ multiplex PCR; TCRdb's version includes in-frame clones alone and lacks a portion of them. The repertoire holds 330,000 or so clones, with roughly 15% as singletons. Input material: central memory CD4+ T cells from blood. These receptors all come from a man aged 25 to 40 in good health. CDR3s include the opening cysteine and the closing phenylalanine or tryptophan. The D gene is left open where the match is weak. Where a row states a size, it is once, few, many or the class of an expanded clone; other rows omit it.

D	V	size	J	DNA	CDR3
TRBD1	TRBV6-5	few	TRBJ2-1	TGTGCCAGCGGTCGGGACAGGGTAATTAATGAGCAGTTCTTC	CASGRDRVINEQFF
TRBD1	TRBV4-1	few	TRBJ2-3	TGCGCCAGCAGCCAAGGGGACAGGGAGTACGGCACAGATACGCAGTATTTT	CASSQGDREYGTDTQYF
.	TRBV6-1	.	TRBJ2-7	TGTGCCAGCAGTGAGCTGTACGAGCAGTACTTC	CASSELYEQYF
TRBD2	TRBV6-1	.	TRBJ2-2	TGTGCCAGCAGTGAAAACGGACTAGTAAGCACCGGGGAGCTGTTTTTT	CASSENGLVSTGELFF
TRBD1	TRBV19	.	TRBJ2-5	TGTGCCACCCGTCCCAGGGGGGAGACCCAGTACTTC	CATRPRGETQYF
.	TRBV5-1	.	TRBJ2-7	TGCGCCAGCAGCTTGGAACCAGGGATGGGCGAGCAGTACTTC	CASSLEPGMGEQYF
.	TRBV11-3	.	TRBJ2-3	TGTGCCAGCAGCTTGGGGGCCGCCCCAGATACGCAGTATTTT	CASSLGAAPDTQYF
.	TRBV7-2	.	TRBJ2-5	TGTGCCAGCAGCCCCAATGGTAGACTCGAGACCCAGTACTTC	CASSPNGRLETQYF
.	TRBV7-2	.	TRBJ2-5	TGTGCCAGCAGCTTAGTCCGGCTAGCTAGGGAGACCCAGTACTTC	CASSLVRLARETQYF
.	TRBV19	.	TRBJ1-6	TGTGCCAGTAGTATGAAGGGACCCAATTCACCCCTCCACTTT	CASSMKGPNSPLHF
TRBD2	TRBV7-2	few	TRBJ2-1	TGTGCCAGCAGCCCAGCCGCGGGGGGGGGCGGTGAGCAGTTCTTC	CASSPAAGGGGEQFF
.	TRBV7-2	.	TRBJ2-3	TGTGCCAGCAGCTTAGTGGGAGTTGGCGACAGCCACTTT	CASSLVGVGDSHF
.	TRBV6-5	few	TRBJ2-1	TGTGCCAGCAGTTACGAGGTAGCGCAAGACAATGAGCAGTTCTTC	CASSYEVAQDNEQFF
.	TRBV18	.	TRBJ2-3	TGTGCCAGCTCACCGGAGACAGGCACAGATACGCAGTATTTT	CASSPETGTDTQYF
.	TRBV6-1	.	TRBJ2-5	TGTGCCAGCAGTGGCGCTACGACAAACTTC	CASSGATTNF
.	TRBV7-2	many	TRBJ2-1	TGTGCCAGCAGCTCCAGACCATTCAATGAGCAGTTCTTC	CASSSRPFNEQFF
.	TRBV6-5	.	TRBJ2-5	TGTGCCAGCACCCCTAGCGAGGAGACCCAGTACTTC	CASTPSEETQYF
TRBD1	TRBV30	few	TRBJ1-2	TGTGCCAGTAGCCCGGACAGGGTGGATGGCTACACCTTC	CASSPDRVDGYTF
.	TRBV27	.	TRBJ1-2	TGTGCCAGCAGTTTATCGCGGGGGCAGGGATTTGGCTATGGCTACACCTTC	CASSLSRGQGFGYGYTF
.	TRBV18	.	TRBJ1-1	TGTGCCAGCTCACCACCAGGGATGAACACTGAAGCTTTCTTT	CASSPPGMNTEAFF
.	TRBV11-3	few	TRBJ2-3	TGTGCCAGCAGCTTAGGGGTTAAGGGCACAGATACGCAGTATTTT	CASSLGVKGTDTQYF
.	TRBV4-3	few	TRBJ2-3	TGCGCCAGCAGCGTTCACAGGGGCACAGATACGCAGTATTTT	CASSVHRGTDTQYF
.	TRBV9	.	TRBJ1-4	TGTGCCAGCGGACCACCCAATCCGGGGCTAGGTAATGAAAAACTGTTTTTT	CASGPPNPGLGNEKLFF
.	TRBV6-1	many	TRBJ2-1	TGTGCCAGCAGTGAAGGGACAAATTCCTACAATGAGCAGTTCTTC	CASSEGTNSYNEQFF
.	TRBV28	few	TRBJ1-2	TGTGCCAGCAGTTTATCAGGGGCTGGCTATGGCTACACCTTC	CASSLSGAGYGYTF
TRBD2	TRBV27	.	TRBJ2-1	TGTGCCAGCGGTCGTAGCGGGCGCTACTACAATGAGCAGTTCTTC	CASGRSGRYYNEQFF
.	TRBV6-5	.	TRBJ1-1	TGTGCCAGCACTAGGGTCACTGAAGCTTTCTTT	CASTRVTEAFF
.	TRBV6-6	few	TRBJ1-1	TGTGCCAGCAGTAACGGGGGGTCGTACACTGAAGCTTTCTTT	CASSNGGSYTEAFF
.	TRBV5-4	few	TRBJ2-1	TGTGCCAGCAGCGTAGGAGCCTACAATGAGCAGTTCTTC	CASSVGAYNEQFF
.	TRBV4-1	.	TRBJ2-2	TGCGCCAGCAGCCAAGGGTCTAGAGACACCGGGGAGCTGTTTTTT	CASSQGSRDTGELFF